These T cell receptor beta chains were read from a single sample in a study of shared clonotypes between healthy human individuals. Assay used: immunoSEQ multiplex PCR; TCRdb lists only in-frame clones, some missing. The sample contains about 590,000 clones, nearly 97% of which appear only once. The sample taken for sequencing was naive CD8+ T cells sorted from blood. Every receptor here comes from a woman aged 25 to 45 in good health. CDR3s include the opening cysteine and the closing phenylalanine or tryptophan. D genes are given only for firm matches. Clone size is stated in some rows and not others, as once, few, many or a class when expanded.

j_call clone_size v_call d_call cdr3_aa cdr3_nt
TRBJ1-2 - TRBV7-8 TRBD1 CASSSTQGAYGYTF TGTGCCAGCAGCTCCACCCAGGGGGCCTATGGCTACACCTTC
TRBJ1-3 - TRBV5-6 - CASTTGSSGNTIYF TGTGCCAGCACCACAGGGAGCTCTGGAAACACCATATATTTT
TRBJ2-1 - TRBV7-2 - CASSFTQGGYNEQFF TGTGCCAGCAGCTTTACCCAGGGGGGGTACAATGAGCAGTTCTTC
TRBJ2-7 - TRBV28 TRBD1 CASSLLWDRTYEQYF TGTGCCAGCAGTTTGCTCTGGGACAGGACCTACGAGCAGTACTTC
TRBJ1-1 - TRBV10-3 - CAISDRGKKGGKVGTEAFF TGTGCCATCAGTGATCGAGGAAAAAAGGGGGGGAAGGTAGGCACTGAAGCTTTCTTT
TRBJ1-2 - TRBV30 TRBD1 CAWSARDSRRYNYGYTF TGTGCCTGGAGTGCCCGGGACAGTCGGCGATATAACTATGGCTACACCTTC
TRBJ2-7 - TRBV11-2 TRBD1 CASSLEGQGLYEQYF TGTGCCAGCAGCTTAGAAGGACAGGGATTATACGAGCAGTACTTC
TRBJ1-5 - TRBV28 - CASGSLFEQKYSNQPQHF TGTGCCAGCGGCAGTTTGTTTGAGCAGAAATATAGCAATCAGCCCCAGCATTTT
TRBJ1-5 - TRBV7-8 TRBD1 CASSFRQGDYQPQHF TGTGCCAGCAGCTTTAGACAGGGGGATTATCAGCCCCAGCATTTT
TRBJ2-7 - TRBV27 TRBD1 CASSPSGTDYEQYF TGTGCCAGCAGTCCCTCCGGGACAGACTACGAGCAGTACTTC
TRBJ1-1 - TRBV5-1 - CASSPQQQDGAEAFF TGCGCCAGCAGTCCACAACAGCAGGATGGGGCTGAAGCTTTCTTT
TRBJ2-7 - TRBV27 - CASSPRMMGPYEQYF TGTGCCAGCAGTCCCCGGATGATGGGCCCCTACGAGCAGTACTTC
TRBJ1-3 - TRBV9 - CASSVGAGAGNTIYF TGTGCCAGCAGCGTAGGGGCAGGGGCTGGAAACACCATATATTTT
TRBJ2-7 - TRBV28 - CASSSGRWGENIYEQYF TGTGCCAGCAGTTCTGGCCGTTGGGGGGAGAATATTTACGAGCAGTACTTC
TRBJ2-7 - TRBV2 TRBD2 CASSEGAGGFYEQYF TGTGCCAGCAGTGAAGGGGCGGGAGGATTTTACGAGCAGTACTTC
TRBJ1-1 - TRBV19 - CASSIWGANEAFF TGTGCCAGTAGTATTTGGGGAGCGAATGAAGCTTTCTTT
TRBJ1-1 - TRBV9 - CASSVRSDENTEAFF TGTGCCAGCAGCGTGAGGAGTGACGAGAACACTGAAGCTTTCTTT
TRBJ2-7 - TRBV2 TRBD2 CASSAVAGVEYEQYF TGTGCCAGCAGTGCTGTTGCGGGAGTCGAATACGAGCAGTACTTC
TRBJ2-2 - TRBV7-6 TRBD2 CASRSTGLAGVRTGELFF TGTGCCAGCAGATCTACTGGACTAGCGGGAGTTCGCACCGGGGAGCTGTTTTTT
TRBJ1-5 - TRBV28 - CASSLRVNHGAQHF TGTGCCAGCAGTTTACGAGTAAACCATGGGGCCCAGCATTTT
TRBJ2-5 - TRBV28 - CASNRGVETQYF TGTGCCAGCAATAGAGGGGTCGAGACCCAGTACTTC
TRBJ2-1 - TRBV2 TRBD2 CASSAWREAQYNEQFF TGTGCCAGCAGTGCGTGGCGGGAGGCCCAGTACAATGAGCAGTTCTTC
TRBJ2-7 few TRBV7-9 - CASSLGRNEQYF TGTGCCAGCAGCTTGGGGCGCAACGAGCAGTACTTC
TRBJ2-1 - TRBV10-2 TRBD2 CASSESGLATYNEQFF TGCGCCAGCAGTGAGTCCGGACTAGCGACTTACAATGAGCAGTTCTTC
TRBJ2-7 - TRBV5-6 - CASSWNGYEQYF TGTGCCAGCAGCTGGAACGGCTACGAGCAGTACTTC
TRBJ2-5 - TRBV7-3 - CASSLAGTAQETQYF TGTGCCAGCAGCTTAGCGGGGACAGCTCAAGAGACCCAGTACTTC
TRBJ1-2 - TRBV13 TRBD1 CASKEGTEVDFNYGYTF TGTGCCAGCAAAGAGGGGACAGAAGTTGACTTTAACTATGGCTACACCTTC
TRBJ2-7 - TRBV5-6 - CASSEGSSYEQYF TGTGCCAGCAGCGAGGGCAGCTCCTACGAGCAGTACTTC
TRBJ2-1 - TRBV11-2 - CASRGSQGMKVNEQFF TGTGCCAGCAGGGGATCTCAGGGGATGAAGGTTAATGAGCAGTTCTTC
TRBJ2-7 - TRBV28 TRBD2 CASTLAGGPYEQYF TGTGCCAGCACACTAGCGGGAGGGCCCTACGAGCAGTACTTC
TRBJ1-6 - TRBV2 - CASRDPLHSPLHF TGTGCCAGCAGGGACCCTCTACATTCACCCCTCCACTTT
TRBJ2-1 - TRBV5-6 TRBD2 CASSVGTSGRSYNEQFF TGTGCCAGCAGTGTCGGGACTAGCGGGAGGAGTTACAATGAGCAGTTCTTC
TRBJ2-1 - TRBV9 - CASSVGGVTGGEQFF TGTGCCAGCAGCGTGGGCGGAGTGACGGGCGGTGAGCAGTTCTTC
TRBJ2-7 - TRBV11-2 - CASSTGTVLYEQYF TGTGCCAGCAGCACAGGGACGGTCCTCTACGAGCAGTACTTC
TRBJ2-1 - TRBV5-1 - CASSVPQRYNEQFF TGCGCCAGCTCTGTTCCCCAGAGATACAATGAGCAGTTCTTC
TRBJ1-1 - TRBV7-9 - CASSHLGGLNTEAFF TGTGCCAGCAGCCACCTGGGTGGGTTGAACACTGAAGCTTTCTTT
TRBJ2-1 - TRBV4-1 - CASSQDSGLGGSEQFF TGCGCCAGCAGCCAAGATTCCGGCTTAGGGGGGTCTGAGCAGTTCTTC
TRBJ2-1 - TRBV13 - CASSLPHFNEQFF TGTGCCAGCAGCTTGCCCCATTTCAATGAGCAGTTCTTC
TRBJ1-2 - TRBV14 - CASSQVQGPGYGYTF TGTGCCAGCAGCCAAGTCCAGGGGCCGGGCTATGGCTACACCTTC
TRBJ1-3 - TRBV11-2 TRBD1 CASRDRGSGNTIYF TGTGCCAGCAGGGACAGGGGATCTGGAAACACCATATATTTT